This TCR beta chain was obtained from a study of blood T cells in healthy people across ages. Alongside a J-beta primer mix, a sample-barcoded 5' primer served in a second PCR lasting roughly 7 to 12 cycles. TCRdb recomputed calls from the 5' RACE reads with MiXCR, one row per CDR3 protein. The sample contains around 940,000 distinct CDR3 sequences, 45% to 60% of which appear only once. This clonotype was observed a handful of times. This sequence originates from a woman aged 55-69 years in good health. Sample: blood.

The CDR3 nucleotides are TGTGCCATCAGTGAATCGGAGGGGTCCACAGATACGCAGTATTTT. It specifies CAISESEGSTDTQYF. This chain links TRBV10-3 with TRBJ2-3; a weak D match, TRBD2 (6 bases). The CDR3 runs to 15 residues. V was trimmed by 3 bases and J by 2 bases, leaving 12 bases between them. Germline V gene data show CDR1 as ENHRY and CDR2 as SYGVKD.